This is a list of T cell receptor beta chains from one sample in a study of T cells after yellow fever vaccination. MiXCR was run by TCRdb on the 5' RACE reads, yielding one entry per CDR3 protein. The repertoire holds 150,000 to 200,000 distinct CDR3 sequences, with 11% as singletons. The sequences come from CD8+ T cells sorted from PBMCs, collected 15 days after the yellow fever booster vaccination. The receptors shown here come from a man aged 18 to 30 who received the YFV17D yellow fever vaccine. The CDR3 runs from the conserved cysteine through the conserved F or W. D genes are given only for firm matches.

CDR3 length | J gene | V gene | D gene | CDR3 protein
12 | TRBJ2-4 | TRBV4-2 | . | CASSQGTHIQYF
13 | TRBJ2-2 | TRBV11-2 | TRBD1 | CATWTGNIGELFF
13 | TRBJ2-7 | TRBV15 | . | CATSPRTAYEQYF
16 | TRBJ2-7 | TRBV5-1 | . | CASSLATYAVSYEQYF
14 | TRBJ1-2 | TRBV12-3/TRBV12-4 | . | CASSYRQASYGYTF
15 | TRBJ2-7 | TRBV4-1 | . | CASSQDSGRAYEQYF
16 | TRBJ2-6 | TRBV14 | . | CASSQVRGSGANVLTF
11 | TRBJ2-7 | TRBV10-2 | . | CASSESDEQYF
17 | TRBJ2-7 | TRBV12-3/TRBV12-4 | TRBD1 | CASSLPPPGQGPYEQYF
14 | TRBJ2-3 | TRBV5-1 | . | CASSPRSRTDTQYF
17 | TRBJ2-5 | TRBV2 | TRBD1 | CASSKSTGTGILETQYF
15 | TRBJ2-1 | TRBV5-1 | . | CASSPLRGAYNEQFF
15 | TRBJ2-2 | TRBV6-2/TRBV6-3 | . | CASSYFWGANGELFF
14 | TRBJ2-3 | TRBV30 | . | CAWSRSGTLDTQYF
15 | TRBJ1-1 | TRBV5-1 | . | CASSLVRTGNTEAFF
14 | TRBJ2-1 | TRBV11-2 | TRBD2 | CASSDPTSWNEQFF
18 | TRBJ2-1 | TRBV4-3 | TRBD2 | CASSQDRSGGNPYNEQFF
15 | TRBJ1-4 | TRBV9 | . | CASSGSGTEGEKLFF
14 | TRBJ2-7 | TRBV6-6 | TRBD1 | CASTPDREVYEQYF
16 | TRBJ2-5 | TRBV7-8 | TRBD2 | CASSQPIAGGRETQYF
13 | TRBJ2-2 | TRBV6-5 | TRBD2 | CASSYVRGGELFF
13 | TRBJ2-5 | TRBV7-2 | . | CASRVIPQETQYF
13 | TRBJ2-1 | TRBV2 | . | CASSAGLASEQFF
13 | TRBJ2-1 | TRBV6-2/TRBV6-3 | TRBD1 | CASSDDRANEQFF
13 | TRBJ1-1 | TRBV27 | . | CASKTYGKFSAFF
15 | TRBJ2-3 | TRBV4-1 | . | CASSLGVTSTDTQYF
16 | TRBJ2-7 | TRBV11-2 | TRBD1 | CASSPRSWTGVVEQYF
15 | TRBJ2-7 | TRBV4-3 | . | CASSQEVGAIGEQYF
13 | TRBJ1-2 | TRBV27 | . | CASSLSGTWGYTF
13 | TRBJ1-1 | TRBV2 | . | CASKILPNTEAFF
17 | TRBJ2-3 | TRBV9 | TRBD2 | CASSVDSGDYSTDTQYF
16 | TRBJ2-2 | TRBV7-6 | TRBD1 | CASSSNTGALTGELFF
12 | TRBJ2-2 | TRBV29-1 | . | CSVESQTGELFF
15 | TRBJ2-1 | TRBV6-2/TRBV6-3 | . | CASRLGASGYNEQFF
15 | TRBJ1-2 | TRBV6-1 | TRBD1 | CASRATGVARYGYTF
16 | TRBJ2-1 | TRBV29-1 | . | CSAAILRQGGSDEQFF
14 | TRBJ2-5 | TRBV6-1 | . | CASSEAVMLETQYF
13 | TRBJ1-1 | TRBV4-1 | TRBD1 | CASSRTGSSEAFF
17 | TRBJ2-4 | TRBV7-3 | TRBD1 | CASSLKGGQGAKNIQYF
13 | TRBJ2-1 | TRBV12-3/TRBV12-4 | . | CASSFTGFNEQFF
12 | TRBJ2-1 | TRBV6-1 | . | CASSAYYNEQFF
16 | TRBJ1-2 | TRBV7-9 | TRBD1 | CASSSTNMDREHGYTF
13 | TRBJ2-2 | TRBV6-4 | . | CASGEQNTGELFF
12 | TRBJ2-5 | TRBV2 | . | CASSELGETQYF
14 | TRBJ1-5 | TRBV7-9 | TRBD1 | CASSSDREFQPQHF
13 | TRBJ1-5 | TRBV27 | . | CASSFGRNQPQHF
16 | TRBJ1-5 | TRBV6-2/TRBV6-3 | . | CASSYYFGTRSQPQHF
18 | TRBJ2-1 | TRBV4-1 | TRBD2 | CASSHEASSGGARNEQFF
15 | TRBJ1-5 | TRBV2 | TRBD1 | CASSGGQALNQPQHF
11 | TRBJ2-2 | TRBV20-1 | . | CSARDLGELFF
15 | TRBJ2-5 | TRBV12-5 | . | CASGLGQYTVETQYF
13 | TRBJ2-3 | TRBV10-2 | . | CAASLGGADTQYF
13 | TRBJ1-3 | TRBV1 | . | CTSSLQEGLAIYF
16 | TRBJ2-3 | TRBV28 | . | CASSLSLRGHTDTQYF
17 | TRBJ1-4 | TRBV7-9 | TRBD1 | CASSYRDREGPDEKLFF
16 | TRBJ1-6 | TRBV7-2 | TRBD1 | CASSFLTGGVNSPLHF
17 | TRBJ1-3 | TRBV7-3 | . | CASSLNPGPTSGNTIYF